Each of the 30 T cell receptor beta chains below was sequenced from the same sample in a study of kidney transplant recipient with SARS-CoV-2 infection (dated by TCRdb to the early 2020s). Sample time point, as interpreted from the label and publication: pre-pandemic baseline sample and day 111 after first positive SARS-CoV-2 test. TCRdb lists the instrument as Illumina MiSeq. TCRdb redid the processing of the public reads, applying fastp at Q25 and MiXCR, and retained in-frame beta chains. Records with the same CDR3 protein are collapsed into one entry carrying the most frequent genes and DNA. Here the sample has fewer than 250,000 distinct CDR3 sequences; 25% to 30% occur a single time. Around 7.8% of the sample is taken by the ten largest. This specimen was a blood sample, taken at baseline and between days 110 and 120 from a kidney transplant recipient. The receptors originated from a male patient aged 30 to 40 who had COVID-19 and was a kidney transplant recipient. The graft donor may be the source of some T cells after a transplant.

The chain employs TRBV5-4 and TRBJ1-2; D call uncertain. The CDR3 is 16 amino acids. V dropped 7 bases and J dropped 4 bases, with 23 bases sitting between them. The germline gives CDR1 SGHNT, CDR2 YYREEE (reference sequence). CDR3 bases: TGTGCCAGCGGGGTGCCCGTACCAGGAAAGACCTATGGCTACACCTTC. This codes for CASGVPVPGKTYGYTF.

This clonotype showed up many times. The chain has TRBV27 and TRBJ1-1; D might be TRBD1 (5 bases). Germline V lookup: CDR1 MNHEY, CDR2 SMNVEV (reference sequence). Trimming took 3 bases from V and 4 from J, leaving 12 bases between them. This CDR3 spans 14 amino acids. CDR3: CASSLEGLSTEAFF. The CDR3 region has the DNA TGTGCCAGCAGTTTGGAGGGGTTATCCACTGAAGCTTTCTTT.

This clonotype has a count of ten or more. The chain carries TRBV7-2 and TRBJ1-2, with 9 bases matching TRBD1. The germline CDR1 and CDR2 sequences are SGHTA and FQGNSA. This CDR3 is built from 14 residues. V lost 3 bases to trimming and J lost 4 bases; unmatched junction nucleotides: 3. The CDR3 nucleotides read TGTGCCAGCAGCTTGGACAGGGGTCCCTATGGCTACACCTTC. This sequence encodes CASSLDRGPYGYTF.

This clonotype was detected ten times or more. The chain links TRBV7-2 to TRBJ2-3; TRBD1 might be the D (5 bases). CDR1 and CDR2 from the germline V gene are SGHTA and FQGNSA. The CDR3 contains 18 residues. Between the trimmed V and J ends, which lost 5 bases and 0 bases, there was a span of 21 bases. The CDR3 sequence is CASSPTPDSFTSTDTQYF. As DNA, the CDR3 is TGTGCCAGCAGCCCCACTCCTGACAGTTTTACTAGCACAGATACGCAGTATTTT.

Turning to this clonotype: Its ends do not fully match the called genes, so a read error is possible. The chain uses TRBV4-1 and TRBJ2-1; 12 nucleotides line up with TRBD2. The CDR3 loop spans 17 amino acids. Germline values: CDR1 MGHRA, CDR2 YSYEKL. CDR3 bases: TGCGCCAGCAGCCATAAGTCGGGACTAGCGGGTATAAATGGGCAGTTCTTC. Translation gives CASSHKSGLAGINGQFF.

About this clonotype itself: A much more abundant neighbour one base away suggests this may be a read error. The V and J genes are TRBV12-3 or TRBV12-4 and TRBJ1-2, with D uncertain. The CDR3 sequence is 17 residues long. The CDR3 coding sequence is TGTGCCAGCAGTAGTGCATCCACAGCAGGAAAGACCTATGGCTGCACCTTC. Protein sequence: CASSSASTAGKTYGCTF.

The chain links TRBV4-2 to TRBJ2-1; either TRBD1 or TRBD2 may fit D (7 bases each). The CDR3 sequence is 13 residues long. Trimming stripped 4 bases from V and 9 bases from J, with 13 bases between. Germline CDR1 and CDR2: LGHNA and YNFKEQ. The CDR3 loop is CASSLTGEGEQFF. CDR3 nucleotides: TGTGCCAGCAGCCTTACAGGGGAGGGTGAGCAGTTCTTC.

This clonotype was seen at least ten times. The genes are TRBV5-5 and TRBJ1-3; TRBD1 might be the D (6 bases). V dropped 0 bases and J dropped 1 base, with 8 bases sitting between them. The CDR3 length is 15 residues. Germline lookup yields CDR1 SGHKS and CDR2 YYEKEE (reference sequence). The CDR3 region is CASSLDRASGNTIYF. The CDR3 DNA reads TGTGCCAGCAGCTTGGACAGGGCGTCTGGAAACACCATATATTTT. The full variable domain, completed using reference TRBV5-5 and TRBJ1-3, is DAGVTQSPTHLIKTRGQQVTLRCSPISGHKSVSWYQQVLGQGPQFIFQYYEKEERGRGNFPDRFSARQFPNYSSELNVNALLLGDSALYLCASSLDRASGNTIYFGEGSWLTVV.

The V gene is TRBV5-6, the J gene TRBJ2-5, with 7 bases aligning to TRBD2. This CDR3 is 14 amino acids long. CDR1 SGHDT and CDR2 YYEEEE come from the germline V gene. The trim removed 3 bases at V and 5 bases at J, leaving 7 bases unmatched. This CDR3 is CASSWSSGGETQYF. CDR3 sequence (DNA): TGTGCCAGCAGCTGGTCTAGCGGCGGGGAGACCCAGTACTTC. Together with reference TRBV5-6 and TRBJ2-5, the CDR3 gives the full variable domain: DAGVTQSPTHLIKTRGQQVTLRCSPKSGHDTVSWYQQALGQGPQFIFQYYEEEERQRGNFPDRFSGHQFPNYSSELNVNALLLGDSALYLCASSWSSGGETQYFGPGTRLLVL.

With regard to this clonotype: A single base separates this from a much larger clone, so it may be a read error. V gene TRBV19 combines with J gene TRBJ1-5; 8 bases align to TRBD1. The CDR3 spans 16 residues. Germline V CDR1 and CDR2: LNHDA, SQIVND (reference sequence). The trim removed 3 bases at V and 7 bases at J, leaving 11 bases unmatched. CDR3 residues: CASSIFQGATAQPQHF. CDR3 DNA sequence: TGTGCCAGTAGTATTTTCCAGGGGGCAACAGCCCAGCCCCAGCATTTT.

Note on this clonotype: This may be a read error, as it is one base from a much larger clone. This rearrangement joins TRBV10-3 to TRBJ2-1; TRBD1 matches at 7 bases. Looked up from germline, CDR1 is ENHRY and CDR2 is SYGVKD. V was clipped by 10 bases and J by 9 bases; unmatched bases: 12. CDR3 size: 13 residues. The CDR3 DNA reads as TGTGCCACCAGACAGGGTGGTAATCGTGAGCAGTTCTTC. Translation: CATRQGGNREQFF.

This clonotype was detected once. This may be a read error: a much more frequent sequence differs by one nucleotide. CDR3 amino acids: CASSYSGGGSTEAFF. The CDR3 DNA is TGTGCCAGCAGTTACTCGGGGGGGGGGAGCACTGAAGCTTTCTTT. This chain uses TRBV6-5 with TRBJ1-1; D is perhaps TRBD1 (5 bases). The V end was cut by 0 bases, the J end by 4 bases, with 12 bases between. Germline CDR1 and CDR2: MNHEY and SVGAGI. CDR3 length equals 15 residues.

This clonotype has only one observation. The chain recombines TRBV20-1 with TRBJ1-1, with 9 bases aligning to TRBD1. From germline, CDR1 is DFQATT and CDR2 SNEGSKA (reference sequence). The CDR3 consists of 14 residues. V dropped 6 bases and J dropped 1; count of bases not matched to a gene: 6. CDR3 sequence: CSAGGTGQNTEAFF. Here the CDR3 DNA reads TGCAGTGCGGGCGGGACAGGGCAGAACACTGAAGCTTTCTTT.

In its sample, this clonotype was seen many times. The CDR3 region is CASSDRWNTEAFF. The CDR3 DNA reads as TGTGCCAGCAGTGATCGATGGAACACTGAAGCTTTCTTT. This chain connects TRBV2 to TRBJ1-1; D call uncertain. V lost 3 bases to trimming and J lost 1 base, with 6 bases between them. In germline, CDR1 is SNHLY, CDR2 FYNNEI. The CDR3 consists of 13 residues.

This clonotype was recorded many times. V is TRBV15 and J is TRBJ1-3; D is possibly TRBD1 (5 bases). The V gene's germline CDR1 is LNHNV and CDR2 YYDKDF (reference sequence). Trimming left V 4 bases short and J 9 bases short, with 10 bases between. The CDR3 has 12 amino acids. The CDR3 DNA follows: TGTGCCACCAGCAAGGGGCCGGGCACCATATATTTT. This encodes CATSKGPGTIYF. The full variable domain, completed using reference TRBV15 and TRBJ1-3, is DAMVIQNPRYQVTQFGKPVTLSCSQTLNHNVMYWYQQKSSQAPKLLFHYYDKDFNNEADTPDNFQSRRPNTSFCFLDIRSPGLGDTAMYLCATSKGPGTIYFGEGSWLTVV.

This clonotype was recorded a few times. The chain has TRBV5-1 and TRBJ2-1; D not certain. Germline V gene data show CDR1 as SGHRS and CDR2 as YFSETQ. The CDR3 sequence is 14 residues long. The V end lost 3 bases, the J end lost 7 bases, and 14 bases lay between the germline ends. CDR3 bases: TGCGCCAGCAGCTCATTTCCCCCCGCTAATGAGCAGTTCTTC. It codes for CASSSFPPANEQFF.

This clonotype was seen at least ten times. The chain joins TRBV5-1 to TRBJ2-3; D remains ambiguous. CDR1 SGHRS and CDR2 YFSETQ come from the germline V gene. V was shortened by 1 base and J by 4 bases, with 4 bases between the two germline ends. This CDR3 has 12 amino acids. In DNA form, the CDR3 reads TGCGCCAGCAGCTTGATGTCAGATACGCAGTATTTT. Residues: CASSLMSDTQYF.

The sample holds many counts of this clonotype. This sequence joins TRBV5-1 and TRBJ1-2; 9 bases align to TRBD1. Losses at the gene ends were 5 bases for V and 4 bases for J; bases not matched to a gene: 15. Germline CDR1 reads SGHRS; CDR2 reads YFSETQ. CDR3 length: 17 residues. In DNA form, the CDR3 reads TGCGCCAGCAGTCCACTCCGTGGGACAGGGTATGGCTATGGCTACACCTTC. This encodes CASSPLRGTGYGYGYTF. Together with reference TRBV5-1 and TRBJ1-2, the CDR3 gives the full variable domain: KAGVTQTPRYLIKTRGQQVTLSCSPISGHRSVSWYQQTPGQGLQFLFEYFSETQRNKGNFPGRFSGRQFSNSRSEMNVSTLELGDSALYLCASSPLRGTGYGYGYTFGSGTRLTVV.

This clonotype was seen ten or more times. V usage is TRBV11-2 and J usage is TRBJ1-1; no firm D call. The germline V gene has CDR1 SGHAT and CDR2 FQNNGV. With 0 bases removed from V and 4 bases from J, the gap between germline ends came to 21 bases. The CDR3 loop spans 18 amino acids. CDR3 sequence reads: CASSLEVPDPWGFTEAFF. The CDR3 DNA sequence: TGTGCCAGCAGCTTAGAGGTTCCAGACCCCTGGGGATTCACTGAAGCTTTCTTT.

This clonotype was found many times. The chain recombines TRBV5-6 with TRBJ1-5, with no clear D. Germline V gene lookup returns CDR1 SGHDT and CDR2 YYEEEE. The CDR3 has 15 amino acids. V shed 0 bases and J shed 4 bases, with 11 bases lying between them. CDR3 loop: CASSLGNRRNQPQHF. DNA for the CDR3: TGTGCCAGCAGCTTGGGTAATCGGAGAAATCAGCCCCAGCATTTT.

On this clonotype: One base away lies a much larger clone, so this may be a sequencing read error. The chain is built from TRBV20-1 and TRBJ2-5, with a possible D match to TRBD2 (6 bases). In germline, CDR1 is DFQATT, CDR2 SNEGSKA (reference sequence). Trimming removed 4 bases from V and 5 bases from J, with 14 bases in between. The CDR3 sequence is 13 residues long. CDR3 bases: TGCAGTGCTATATCACGGGGGAGTGAGACCCAGTACTTC. Translating it yields CSAISRGSETQYF.

This clonotype appeared many times. The chain recombines TRBV20-1 with TRBJ1-4; D might be TRBD1 (5 bases). Per the germline V gene, CDR1 is DFQATT and CDR2 is SNEGSKA (reference sequence). The CDR3 has 15 residues. V was clipped by 0 bases and J by 3 bases, with 11 bases between them. The CDR3 nucleotides read TGCAGTGCTAGAGATGGGGGTGGCCCTAATGAAAAACTGTTTTTT. Translation gives CSARDGGGPNEKLFF.

This clonotype was found many times. This rearrangement joins TRBV10-2 to TRBJ1-2; D uncertain. The V gene's germline CDR1 is WSHSY and CDR2 SAAADI. This CDR3 comprises 17 residues. Trimming took 5 bases from V and 4 from J, leaving 23 bases between them. The CDR3 DNA is TGCGCCAGCAGTTTGATTTTCACTTCTAGAAAGACCTATGGCTACACCTTC. Its translation is CASSLIFTSRKTYGYTF.

This clonotype appeared many times. V gene TRBV27 combines with J gene TRBJ1-2; tentative D call: TRBD1 (6 bases). The V end was cut by 5 bases, the J end by 6 bases, with 19 bases between. The CDR3 extends over 15 amino acids. Germline CDR1 is MNHEY and CDR2 is SMNVEV (reference sequence). The CDR3 coding sequence is TGTGCCAGCAGTATTAGTAGCGCCGGGACAAATGGCTACACCTTC. Its translation: CASSISSAGTNGYTF.

The chain joins TRBV10-3 to TRBJ2-1, with 7 bases fitting TRBD2. The CDR3 extends over 15 amino acids. The V segment lost 7 bases and the J segment 1 base; nucleotides outside the gene matches: 7. CDR1 is ENHRY and CDR2 is SYGVKD in the germline V gene. The CDR3 nucleotides read TGTGCCATCATTCCCGACGGGAGGTCCTACAATGAGCAGTTCTTC. Its translation: CAIIPDGRSYNEQFF.

This clonotype occurred many times. The chain uses TRBV7-7 and TRBJ1-2; D ambiguous. V lost 5 bases and J lost 4, with 23 bases in between. Germline V gene sequence: CDR1 SSHAT, CDR2 FNYEAQ (reference sequence). CDR3 size: 17 residues. CDR3 in amino acids: CASSRSFKCRKTYGYTF. In DNA, the CDR3 is TGTGCCAGCAGCCGATCGTTTAAGTGCCGAAAGACCTATGGCTACACCTTC.

Ten or more counts support this clonotype. The chain recombines TRBV28 with TRBJ1-2; D ambiguous. CDR1 is MDHEN, CDR2 SYDVKM, per germline. V gave up 10 bases and J gave up 4 bases, with 10 bases separating them. The CDR3 is 11 amino acids. The CDR3 is CANFSPYGYTF. The CDR3 DNA follows: TGTGCCAACTTTTCCCCCTATGGCTACACCTTC.

This clonotype showed up many times. The J gene is TRBJ2-2, the V gene TRBV6-5; D not certain. The CDR3 runs 12 residues. Per the germline V gene, CDR1 is MNHEY and CDR2 is SVGAGI. V was cut by 0 bases and J by 4 bases, with 0 bases left in between. The CDR3 region has the DNA TGTGCCAGCAGTTACTCCACCGGGGAGCTGTTTTTT. Translation gives CASSYSTGELFF.

In this sample, this clonotype turned up many times. The V gene is TRBV24-1, the J gene TRBJ1-2; D not certain. This CDR3 contains 11 residues. The V end lost 6 bases, the J end lost 8 bases, and 9 bases lay between the germline ends. Germline CDR1 is KGHDR and CDR2 is SFDVKD. DNA for the CDR3: TGTGCCACCAGTACGTCGTTGGGCTACACCTTC. This gives the protein CATSTSLGYTF.

This clonotype was observed at least ten times. J is TRBJ1-5 and V is TRBV7-9, with D hard to call. The CDR3 extends over 13 amino acids. The germline CDR1 and CDR2 sequences are SEHNR and FQNEAQ (reference sequence). V lost 1 base, J lost 4 bases, and 5 bases lay in between. The CDR3 spells CASSLDTNQPQHF. DNA of the CDR3: TGTGCCAGCAGCTTAGACACGAATCAGCCCCAGCATTTT.